The 2 T cell receptor beta chains in this list originate from one sample, sequenced in a study of blood T cell repertoires in COVID-19. TCRdb's table, derived via immunoSEQ multiplex PCR, lists solely in-frame clones and lacks some. This sample has approximately 200,000 clones; approximately 90% occur once, and the top ten carry 11%. The sample comprised PBMCs or T cells enriched from blood (not recorded which). These receptors were collected from a man aged 25 to 40 who had recovered from COVID-19.

This clone was counted only a few times. The chain recombines TRBV28 with TRBJ1-5; 9 bases agree with TRBD1. This CDR3 comprises 17 residues. Looked up from germline, CDR1 is MDHEN and CDR2 is SYDVKM. Trimming removed 1 base from V and 0 bases from J; junction bases left unmatched: 4. The CDR3 loop reads CASSLLGQGVSNQPQHF. As DNA, the CDR3 is TGTGCCAGCAGTTTATTGGGACAGGGAGTTAGCAATCAGCCCCAGCATTTT. Full variable domain (outside the CDR3, taken from reference TRBV28 and TRBJ1-5): DVKVTQSSRYLVKRTGEKVFLECVQDMDHENMFWYRQDPGLGLRLIYFSYDVKMKEKGDIPEGYSVSREKKERFSLILESASTNQTSMYLCASSLLGQGVSNQPQHFGDGTRLSIL.

In its sample, this clone was seen a few times. This chain connects TRBV5-1 to TRBJ2-1; TRBD2 is a possible D gene (6 bases). The CDR3 sequence is 16 residues long. Germline-derived CDR1 and CDR2 are SGHRS and YFSETQ. V was cut by 2 bases and J by 8 bases, with 20 bases left in between. CDR3 loop: CASSFYPQTSGDEQFF. The CDR3 nucleotides read TGCGCCAGCAGCTTCTACCCACAGACTAGTGGGGATGAGCAGTTCTTC. Supplemented by reference TRBV5-1 and TRBJ2-1, the full variable domain reads KAGVTQTPRYLIKTRGQQVTLSCSPISGHRSVSWYQQTPGQGLQFLFEYFSETQRNKGNFPGRFSGRQFSNSRSEMNVSTLELGDSALYLCASSFYPQTSGDEQFFGPGTRLTVL.